Here is one TCR beta chain with its context. Its antigen is as yet unknown. Primers for the PCR totalled 60 Vbeta and 13 Jbeta. Only in-frame clones appear in the TCRdb table, and some are missing; sequencing was by immunoSEQ multiplex PCR. The table records 200,000 to 250,000 clones, roughly 84% of them present only once. Per germline, CDR1 MNHNS and CDR2 SASEGT. V lost 1 base and J lost 7, with 10 bases in between. This CDR3 region has 13 residues. The source of the sample is a study of cytomegalovirus exposure and HLA in healthy donors. Study-level points and caveats: Later analysis identified several of the most significant clusters that appeared linked to common viral pathogens.

The chain carries TRBV6-1 and TRBJ2-5, with a weak D call TRBD2 (5 bases). The sample taken for sequencing was PBMCs. The sequence came from a human donor in good health. This chain's CDR3 is CASSEDYRGTQYF. Written as DNA, the CDR3 is TGTGCCAGCAGTGAAGACTATCGGGGGACCCAGTACTTC.